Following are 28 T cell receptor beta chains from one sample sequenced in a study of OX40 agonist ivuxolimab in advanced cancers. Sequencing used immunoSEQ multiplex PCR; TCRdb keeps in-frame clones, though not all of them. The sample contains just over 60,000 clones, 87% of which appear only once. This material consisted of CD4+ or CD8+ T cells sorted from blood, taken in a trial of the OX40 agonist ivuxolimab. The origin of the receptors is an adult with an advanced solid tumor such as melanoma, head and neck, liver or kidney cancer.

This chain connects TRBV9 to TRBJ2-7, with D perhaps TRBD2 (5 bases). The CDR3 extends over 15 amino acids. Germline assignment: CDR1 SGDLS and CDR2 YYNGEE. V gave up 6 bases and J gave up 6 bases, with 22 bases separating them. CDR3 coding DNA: TGTGCCAGCATCGGGAAAAGGAAGACTCTGGGCGAGCAGTACTTC. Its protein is CASIGKRKTLGEQYF.

Here the CDR3 reads CASIGNTEAFF. CDR3 bases: TGTGCCAGCATTGGGAACACTGAAGCTTTCTTT. V gene TRBV6-6 combines with J gene TRBJ1-1; D gene ambiguous. The CDR3 has 11 amino acids. Germline CDR1 is MNHNY and CDR2 is SVGAGI (reference sequence). V dropped 7 bases and J dropped 1 base, with 4 bases sitting between them.

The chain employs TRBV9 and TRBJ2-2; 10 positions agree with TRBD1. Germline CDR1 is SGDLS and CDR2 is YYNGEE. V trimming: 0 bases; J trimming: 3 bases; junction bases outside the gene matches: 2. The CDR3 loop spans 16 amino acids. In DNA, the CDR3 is TGTGCCAGCAGCGTAGCAGGACAGGGGGACACCGGGGAGCTGTTTTTT. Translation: CASSVAGQGDTGELFF.

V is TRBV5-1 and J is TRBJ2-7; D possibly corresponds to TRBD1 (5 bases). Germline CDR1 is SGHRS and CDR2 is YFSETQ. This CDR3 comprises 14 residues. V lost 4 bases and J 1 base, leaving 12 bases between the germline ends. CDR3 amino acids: CASSHTTGSYEQYF. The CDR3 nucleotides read TGCGCCAGCAGCCACACCACAGGATCCTACGAGCAGTACTTC.

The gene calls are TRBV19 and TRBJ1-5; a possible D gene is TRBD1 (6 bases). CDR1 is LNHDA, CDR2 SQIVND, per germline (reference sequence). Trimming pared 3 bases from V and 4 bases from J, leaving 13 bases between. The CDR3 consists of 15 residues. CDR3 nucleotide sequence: TGTGCCAGTAGTATTCTTGGACAGCAAAATCAGCCCCAGCATTTT. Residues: CASSILGQQNQPQHF.

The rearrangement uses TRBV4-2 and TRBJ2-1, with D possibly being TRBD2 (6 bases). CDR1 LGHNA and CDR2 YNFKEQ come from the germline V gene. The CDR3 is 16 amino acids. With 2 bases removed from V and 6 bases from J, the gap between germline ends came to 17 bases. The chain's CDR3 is CASSQSFGRMGNEQFF. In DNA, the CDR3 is TGTGCCAGCAGCCAATCCTTCGGGAGAATGGGCAATGAGCAGTTCTTC.

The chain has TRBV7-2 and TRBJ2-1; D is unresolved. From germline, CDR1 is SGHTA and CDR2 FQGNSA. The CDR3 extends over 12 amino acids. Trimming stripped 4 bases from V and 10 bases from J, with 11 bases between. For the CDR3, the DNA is TGTACCAGCAGCTCCTATCTAGAGGAGCAGTTCTTC. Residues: CTSSSYLEEQFF.

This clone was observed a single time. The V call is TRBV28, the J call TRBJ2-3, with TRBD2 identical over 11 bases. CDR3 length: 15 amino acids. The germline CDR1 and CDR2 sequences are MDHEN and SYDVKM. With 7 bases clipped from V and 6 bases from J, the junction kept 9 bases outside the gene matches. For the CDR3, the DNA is TGTGCCAGCAAACTAGCGGGAGTAAGTGGGGATACGCAGTATTTT. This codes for CASKLAGVSGDTQYF.

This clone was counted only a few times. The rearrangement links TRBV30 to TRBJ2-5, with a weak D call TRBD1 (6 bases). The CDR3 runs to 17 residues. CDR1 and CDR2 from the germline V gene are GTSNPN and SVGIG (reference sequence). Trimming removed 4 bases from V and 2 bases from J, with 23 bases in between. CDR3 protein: CAWMGWGQDFWQETQYF. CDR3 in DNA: TGTGCCTGGATGGGGTGGGGGCAGGACTTCTGGCAAGAGACCCAGTACTTC.

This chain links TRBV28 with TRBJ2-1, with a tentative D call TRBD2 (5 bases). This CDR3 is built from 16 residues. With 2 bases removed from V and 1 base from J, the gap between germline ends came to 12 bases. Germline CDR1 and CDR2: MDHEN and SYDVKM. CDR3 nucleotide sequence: TGTGCCAGCAGTTTAGAGGGCTGGAGATCCTACAATGAGCAGTTCTTC. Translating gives CASSLEGWRSYNEQFF.

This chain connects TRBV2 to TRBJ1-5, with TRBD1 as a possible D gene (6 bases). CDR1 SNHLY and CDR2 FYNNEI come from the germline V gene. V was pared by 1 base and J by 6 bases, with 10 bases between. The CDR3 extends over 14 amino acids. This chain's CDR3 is CASSEEGVGQPQHF. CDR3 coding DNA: TGTGCCAGCAGTGAAGAGGGGGTTGGTCAGCCCCAGCATTTT.

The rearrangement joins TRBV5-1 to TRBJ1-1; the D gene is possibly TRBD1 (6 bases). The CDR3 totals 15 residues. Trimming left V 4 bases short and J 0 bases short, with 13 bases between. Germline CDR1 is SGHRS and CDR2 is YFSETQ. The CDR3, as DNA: TGCGCCAGCAGCATTCAGACAGGCATGAACACTGAAGCTTTCTTT. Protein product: CASSIQTGMNTEAFF.

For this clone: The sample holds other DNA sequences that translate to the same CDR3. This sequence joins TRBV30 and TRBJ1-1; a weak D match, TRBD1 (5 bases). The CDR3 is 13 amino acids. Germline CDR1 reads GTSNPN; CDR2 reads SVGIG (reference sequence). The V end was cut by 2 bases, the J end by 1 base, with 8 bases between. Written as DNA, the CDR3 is TGTGCCTGGAGTCTAACAGGGAACACTGAAGCTTTCTTT. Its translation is CAWSLTGNTEAFF.

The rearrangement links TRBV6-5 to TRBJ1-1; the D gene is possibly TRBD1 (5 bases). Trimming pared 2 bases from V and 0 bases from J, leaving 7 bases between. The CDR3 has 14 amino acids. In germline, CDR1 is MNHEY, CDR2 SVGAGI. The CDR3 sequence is CASSYRGVNTEAFF. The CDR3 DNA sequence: TGTGCCAGCAGTTACAGGGGAGTGAACACTGAAGCTTTCTTT.

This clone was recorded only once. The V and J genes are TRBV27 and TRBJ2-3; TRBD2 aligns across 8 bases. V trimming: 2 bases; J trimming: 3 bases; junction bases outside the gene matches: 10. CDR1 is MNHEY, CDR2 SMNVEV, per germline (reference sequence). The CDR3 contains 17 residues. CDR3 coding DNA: TGTGCCAGCAGTTTAAGACGTGGTCTAGCGGGTACAGATACGCAGTATTTT. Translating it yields CASSLRRGLAGTDTQYF.

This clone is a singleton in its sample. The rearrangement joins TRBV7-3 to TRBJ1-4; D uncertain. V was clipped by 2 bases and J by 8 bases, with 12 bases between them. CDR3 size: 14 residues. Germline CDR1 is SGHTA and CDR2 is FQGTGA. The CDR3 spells CASSLVGEGEKLFF. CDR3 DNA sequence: TGTGCCAGCAGCTTAGTCGGGGAAGGAGAAAAACTGTTTTTT.

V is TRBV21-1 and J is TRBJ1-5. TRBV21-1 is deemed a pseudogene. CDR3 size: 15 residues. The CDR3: CASGQAREGNQPQHF. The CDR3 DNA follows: TGTGCCAGCGGCCAGGCCCGGGAGGGCAATCAGCCCCAGCATTTT.

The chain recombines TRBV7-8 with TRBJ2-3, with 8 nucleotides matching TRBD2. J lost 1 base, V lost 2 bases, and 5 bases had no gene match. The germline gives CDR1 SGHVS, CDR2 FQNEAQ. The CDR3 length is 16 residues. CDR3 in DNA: TGTGCCAGCAGCTTATTAGCGGGAACCCGCACAGATACGCAGTATTTT. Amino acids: CASSLLAGTRTDTQYF.

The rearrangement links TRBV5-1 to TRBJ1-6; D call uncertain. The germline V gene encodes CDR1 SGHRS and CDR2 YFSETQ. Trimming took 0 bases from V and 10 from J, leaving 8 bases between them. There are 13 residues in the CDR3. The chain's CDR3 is CASSLGSKSPLHF. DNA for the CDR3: TGCGCCAGCAGCTTGGGGAGTAAGTCACCCCTCCACTTT.

CDR3 bases: TGTGCCAGCAGCGTTTCAGGGGGTAGCACTGAAGCTTTCTTT. This translates into CASSVSGGSTEAFF. The chain is built from TRBV9 and TRBJ1-1; 7 bases fit TRBD1. Germline lookup yields CDR1 SGDLS and CDR2 YYNGEE. This CDR3 is 14 amino acids long. V lost 2 bases to trimming and J lost 4 bases; unmatched junction nucleotides: 5.

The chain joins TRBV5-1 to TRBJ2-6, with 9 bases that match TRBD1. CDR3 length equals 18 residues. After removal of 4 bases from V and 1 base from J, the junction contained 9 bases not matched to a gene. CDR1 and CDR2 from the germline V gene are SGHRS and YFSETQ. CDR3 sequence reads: CASSRRQGERSGANVLTF. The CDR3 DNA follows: TGCGCCAGCAGCAGAAGACAGGGGGAGAGGTCTGGGGCCAACGTCCTGACTTTC.

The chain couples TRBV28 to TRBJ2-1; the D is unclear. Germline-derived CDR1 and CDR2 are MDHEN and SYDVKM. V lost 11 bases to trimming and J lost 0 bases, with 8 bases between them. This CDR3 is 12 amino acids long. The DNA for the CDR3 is TGTGCCTTACGTAGCTCCTACAATGAGCAGTTCTTC. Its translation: CALRSSYNEQFF.

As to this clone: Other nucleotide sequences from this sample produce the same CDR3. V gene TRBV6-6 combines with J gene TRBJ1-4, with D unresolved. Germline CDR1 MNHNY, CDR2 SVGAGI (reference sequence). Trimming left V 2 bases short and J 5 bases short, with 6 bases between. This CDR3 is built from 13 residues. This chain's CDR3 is CASSYGRNEKLFF. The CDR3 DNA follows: TGTGCCAGCAGTTACGGACGGAATGAAAAACTGTTTTTT.

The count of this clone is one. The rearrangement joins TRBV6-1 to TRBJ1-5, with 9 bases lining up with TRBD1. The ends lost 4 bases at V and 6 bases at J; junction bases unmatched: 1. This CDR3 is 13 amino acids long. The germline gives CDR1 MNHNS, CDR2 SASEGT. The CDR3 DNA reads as TGTGCCAGCAGTGGACAGGGGGGTCAGCCCCAGCATTTT. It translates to CASSGQGGQPQHF.

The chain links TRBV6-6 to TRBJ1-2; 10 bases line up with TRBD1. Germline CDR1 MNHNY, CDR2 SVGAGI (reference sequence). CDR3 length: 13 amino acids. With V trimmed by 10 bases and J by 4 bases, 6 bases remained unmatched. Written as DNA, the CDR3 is TGTGCCACCCGGACAGGGGGATTCTATGGCTACACCTTC. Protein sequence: CATRTGGFYGYTF.

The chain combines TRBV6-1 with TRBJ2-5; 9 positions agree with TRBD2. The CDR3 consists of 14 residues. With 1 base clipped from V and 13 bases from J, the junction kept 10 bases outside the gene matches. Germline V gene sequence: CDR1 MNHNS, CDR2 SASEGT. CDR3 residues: CASSEVGLAMRRYF. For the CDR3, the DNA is TGTGCCAGCAGTGAAGTAGGACTAGCGATGCGTAGGTACTTC.

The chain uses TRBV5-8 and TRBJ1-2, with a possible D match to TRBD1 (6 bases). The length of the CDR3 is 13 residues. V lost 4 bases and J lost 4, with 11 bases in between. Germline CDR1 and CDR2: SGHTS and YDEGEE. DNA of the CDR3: TGTGCCAGCAGCCTGACAGGACCCTATGGCTACACCTTC. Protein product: CASSLTGPYGYTF.

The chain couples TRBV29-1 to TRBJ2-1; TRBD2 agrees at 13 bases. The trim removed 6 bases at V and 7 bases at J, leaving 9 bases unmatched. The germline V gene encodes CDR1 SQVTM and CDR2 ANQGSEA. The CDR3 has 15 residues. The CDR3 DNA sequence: TGCAGCGTGGGACTAGCGGGGTCGTGGCGGAATGAGCAGTTCTTC. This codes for CSVGLAGSWRNEQFF.